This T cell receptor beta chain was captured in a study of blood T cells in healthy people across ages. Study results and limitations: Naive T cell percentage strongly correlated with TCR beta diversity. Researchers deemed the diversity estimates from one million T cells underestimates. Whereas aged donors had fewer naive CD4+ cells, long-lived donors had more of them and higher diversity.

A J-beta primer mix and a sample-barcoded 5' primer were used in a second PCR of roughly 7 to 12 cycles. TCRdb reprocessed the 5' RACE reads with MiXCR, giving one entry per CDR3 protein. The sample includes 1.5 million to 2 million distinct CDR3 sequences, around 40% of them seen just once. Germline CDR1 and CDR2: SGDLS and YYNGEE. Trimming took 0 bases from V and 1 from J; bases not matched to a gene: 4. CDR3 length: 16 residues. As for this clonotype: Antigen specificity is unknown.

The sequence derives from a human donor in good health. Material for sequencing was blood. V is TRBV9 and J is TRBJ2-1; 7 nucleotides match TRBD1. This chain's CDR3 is CASSVGVRGSYNEQFF. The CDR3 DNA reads TGTGCCAGCAGCGTAGGCGTCAGGGGGTCCTACAATGAGCAGTTCTTC.